Presented here are 28 T cell receptor beta chains from one specimen sequenced in a study of Graves' ophthalmopathy and Graves' hyperthyroidism (dated by TCRdb to 2016 to 2019). Sequencer: Illumina HiSeq 2000. For repertoire sequencing, TCR beta CDR3 regions were amplified from RNA transcripts. A first-round RT-PCR used HTBI primers with the Qiagen OneStep RT-PCR kit, followed by a second-round multiplex PCR, size selection and purification. In-frame beta chains were kept once TCRdb had trimmed the public reads at Q25 with fastp and called clones with MiXCR. When rows share a CDR3 protein, they turn into one entry using the most common DNA and genes. In all, the sample holds about 400,000 distinct CDR3 sequences, and approximately 20% of those were seen once. The ten largest clones take up 1.5% to 2% of the sample. What was sequenced was peripheral blood. The receptors originated from a woman between 18 and 30 years old with Graves' ophthalmopathy. Donor details come from another sample of the same person, matched by shared clones.

This clonotype was seen repeatedly, ten times or more. V gene TRBV30 combines with J gene TRBJ2-7, with TRBD1 matching 9 bases. The CDR3 length is 14 residues. V was pared by 2 bases and J by 6 bases, with 8 bases of the junction left unmatched. Germline V gene data show CDR1 as GTSNPN and CDR2 as SVGIG (reference sequence). The CDR3 DNA is TGTGCCTGGAGTCTGGGGACAGGGCTGGGCGAGCAGTACTTC. Translated: CAWSLGTGLGEQYF.

This clonotype was recorded only once. The genes are TRBV30 and TRBJ1-2; D is uncertain. V gave up 0 bases and J gave up 1 base, with 6 bases separating them. The CDR3 consists of 13 residues. From germline, CDR1 is GTSNPN and CDR2 SVGIG (reference sequence). CDR3 bases: TGTGCCTGGAGTGTATCGAATAACTATGGCTACACCTTC. This encodes CAWSVSNNYGYTF.

The chain uses TRBV28 and TRBJ1-5; the match to TRBD1 covers 7 bases. The J segment lost 0 bases and the V segment lost 5 bases, leaving 7 bases of the junction unmatched. Germline V lookup: CDR1 MDHEN, CDR2 SYDVKM. The CDR3 sequence is 16 residues long. The DNA for the CDR3 is TGTGCCAGCAGTCGGACACAGGGGCATAGCAATCAGCCCCAGCATTTT. Translated: CASSRTQGHSNQPQHF.

This clonotype was seen repeatedly, ten times or more. The chain uses TRBV7-2 and TRBJ2-7; the match to TRBD1 covers 10 bases. CDR1 and CDR2 from the germline V gene are SGHTA and FQGNSA. The CDR3 has 15 residues. V dropped 3 bases and J dropped 2; count of bases not matched to a gene: 4. In DNA, the CDR3 is TGTGCCAGCAGCTTTGGACAGGGGGGAACCTACGAGCAGTACTTC. It is translated as CASSFGQGGTYEQYF. Full variable domain (remainder filled in from reference TRBV7-2 and TRBJ2-7): GAGVSQSPSNKVTEKGKDVELRCDPISGHTALYWYRQSLGQGLEFLIYFQGNSAPDKSGLPSDRFSAERTGGSVSTLTIQRTQQEDSAVYLCASSFGQGGTYEQYFGPGTRLTVT.

This clonotype was seen only a few times. The V and J genes are TRBV5-1 and TRBJ1-1; 7 bases are a match to TRBD1. This CDR3 region has 15 residues. Germline CDR1 reads SGHRS; CDR2 reads YFSETQ. V shed 5 bases, J shed 7 bases, and the junction held 14 bases outside the gene matches. The CDR3 loop is CASRPQGVPGDEAFF. The CDR3, as DNA: TGCGCCAGCAGGCCGCAGGGGGTACCTGGGGATGAAGCTTTCTTT.

This clonotype came up many times. This chain uses TRBV6-5 with TRBJ2-5; D tentatively reads TRBD1 or TRBD2 (6 bases each). Per the germline V gene, CDR1 is MNHEY and CDR2 is SVGAGI. V was clipped by 2 bases and J by 1 base, with 11 bases between them. The CDR3 is 15 residues long. The CDR3 is CASSYDPGAQETQYF. The CDR3 DNA reads as TGTGCCAGCAGTTACGACCCGGGGGCCCAAGAGACCCAGTACTTC.

This clonotype occurred many times. V is TRBV30 and J is TRBJ1-2; the D gene is possibly TRBD1 (5 bases). V was pared by 3 bases and J by 7 bases, with 21 bases between. The germline CDR1 and CDR2 sequences are GTSNPN and SVGIG (reference sequence). The CDR3 covers 15 residues. In DNA form, the CDR3 reads TGTGCCTGGAGAGGAAAGGGGAGTTCACCGGGTGGCTACACCTTC. Translation: CAWRGKGSSPGGYTF.

This chain links TRBV2 with TRBJ2-6; D is ambiguous. CDR3 length equals 22 residues. Germline-derived CDR1 and CDR2 are SNHLY and FYNNEI. Trimming shortened V by 5 bases and J by 1 base, and 30 bases separated the two germline ends. For the CDR3, the DNA is TGTGCCAGCAGTAAGCTCAGTAGGGCAGACCTCCTGTTAGAATCTGGGGCCAACGTCCTGACTTTC. Protein sequence: CASSKLSRADLLLESGANVLTF.

This clonotype showed up many times. The V gene is TRBV27, the J gene TRBJ1-6; 7 nucleotides align to TRBD1. This CDR3 is built from 15 residues. The J segment lost 2 bases and the V segment lost 2 bases, leaving 0 bases of the junction unmatched. The germline CDR1 and CDR2 sequences are MNHEY and SMNVEV (reference sequence). The CDR3 here is CASSLRGPYNSPLHF. DNA of the CDR3: TGTGCCAGCAGTTTAAGGGGGCCCTATAATTCACCCCTCCACTTT.

The V gene is TRBV28, the J gene TRBJ1-2; D is ambiguous. The CDR3 length is 14 residues. CDR1 is MDHEN and CDR2 is SYDVKM in the germline V gene. V was trimmed by 3 bases and J by 3 bases, leaving 11 bases between them. CDR3 protein: CASSFRGGDYGYTF. As DNA, the CDR3 is TGTGCCAGCAGTTTTCGGGGTGGTGACTATGGCTACACCTTC.

This clonotype has more than one count but fewer than ten. The chain is built from TRBV6-1 and TRBJ2-5; TRBD2 matches at 12 bases. After removal of 2 bases from V and 1 base from J, the junction contained 5 bases not matched to a gene. Germline loops: CDR1 MNHNS, CDR2 SASEGT. CDR3 length equals 17 residues. The DNA of the CDR3 is TGTGCCAGCAGTGAACTGACTAGCGGGAGTGGCCAAGAGACCCAGTACTTC. Protein sequence: CASSELTSGSGQETQYF.

This clonotype came up many times. The chain is built from TRBV12-3 or TRBV12-4 and TRBJ1-1; TRBD1 aligns across 8 bases. V trimming: 3 bases; J trimming: 5 bases; junction bases outside the gene matches: 8. The CDR3 covers 15 residues. The CDR3: CASSFDRGRGTEAFF. DNA for the CDR3: TGTGCCAGCAGTTTCGACAGGGGCAGGGGAACTGAAGCTTTCTTT.

This clonotype came up many times. V is TRBV11-2 and J is TRBJ1-2; 7 positions match TRBD1. The V gene's germline CDR1 is SGHAT and CDR2 FQNNGV. CDR3 size: 17 residues. V was clipped by 1 base and J by 5 bases; unmatched bases: 13. The CDR3 reads CASSLGKGQEVVYGYTF. For the CDR3, the DNA is TGTGCCAGCAGCTTAGGGAAAGGACAGGAGGTTGTATATGGCTACACCTTC. Supplemented by reference TRBV11-2 and TRBJ1-2, the full variable domain reads EAGVAQSPRYKIIEKRQSVAFWCNPISGHATLYWYQQILGQGPKLLIQFQNNGVVDDSQLPKDRFSAERLKGVDSTLKIQPAKLEDSAVYLCASSLGKGQEVVYGYTFGSGTRLTVV.

This clonotype was detected ten times or more. V gene TRBV10-2 combines with J gene TRBJ2-7; the D is unclear. V was cut by 6 bases and J by 4 bases, with 10 bases left in between. CDR3 size: 12 residues. Germline V gene sequence: CDR1 WSHSY, CDR2 SAAADI. This CDR3 reads CASSVGLYEQYF. Written as DNA, the CDR3 is TGCGCCAGCAGCGTCGGATTGTACGAGCAGTACTTC.

The V gene is TRBV6-2 or TRBV6-3, the J gene TRBJ2-5, with 16 bases fitting TRBD2. Germline V gene sequence: CDR1 MNHEY, CDR2 SVGEGT. The CDR3 is 16 amino acids. V lost 5 bases, J lost 4 bases, and 4 bases stayed unmatched. The CDR3 sequence: CASSRGLAGGRETQYF. As DNA, the CDR3 is TGTGCCAGCAGTCGGGGACTAGCGGGAGGGCGAGAGACCCAGTACTTC.

This clonotype was seen repeatedly, ten times or more. The V call is TRBV28, the J call TRBJ2-5; 7 bases line up with TRBD2. Per the germline V gene, CDR1 is MDHEN and CDR2 is SYDVKM. CDR3 length: 11 amino acids. Trimming at V came to 11 bases and at J to 6 bases, leaving 6 bases not matched to a gene. The CDR3 nucleotides read TGTGCCTGGGGGGGGAGGAAGACCCAGTACTTC. Translating it yields CAWGGRKTQYF.

This clonotype was seen repeatedly, ten times or more. V and J are TRBV20-1 and TRBJ1-2; D call uncertain. With 1 base removed from V and 11 bases from J, the gap between germline ends came to 11 bases. Germline-derived CDR1 and CDR2 are DFQATT and SNEGSKA (reference sequence). The CDR3 is made up of 11 amino acids. Written as DNA, the CDR3 is TGCAGTGCTAGAGTTGACCAGAGATACACCTTC. Translation: CSARVDQRYTF.

Ten or more counts support this clonotype. The chain has TRBV29-1 and TRBJ2-7; D could derive from TRBD1 or TRBD2 (5 bases each). Trimming stripped 0 bases from V and 5 bases from J, with 14 bases between. The CDR3 extends over 14 amino acids. The V gene's germline CDR1 is SQVTM and CDR2 ANQGSEA. CDR3 in amino acids: CSVEEGDGTHEQYF. The CDR3 coding sequence is TGCAGCGTTGAAGAAGGGGACGGGACCCACGAGCAGTACTTC.

This clonotype came up many times. The gene calls are TRBV12-3 or TRBV12-4 and TRBJ1-1, with TRBD1 matching over 7 bases. The CDR3 sequence is 18 residues long. J gave up 1 base and V 1 base, and 12 bases lay outside the gene matches. In DNA form, the CDR3 reads TGTGCCAGCAGTTTAGTTTATAGAACTACAGGGGCGAACACTGAAGCTTTCTTT. The encoded protein is CASSLVYRTTGANTEAFF.

This clonotype was seen ten or more times. This chain links TRBV18 with TRBJ1-1; D is undetermined. V was clipped by 3 bases and J by 10 bases, with 9 bases between them. Germline CDR1 is KGHSH and CDR2 is LQKENI. CDR3 size: 11 residues. CDR3 bases: TGTGCCAGCTCACCGGCCAGAGGAGCTTTCTTT. Encoded protein: CASSPARGAFF.

As to this clonotype: One junction end does not reproduce the germline sequence, and a read error may be involved. The gene calls are TRBV6-1 and TRBJ1-2; TRBD1 matches at 9 bases. Germline assignment: CDR1 MNHNS and CDR2 SASEGT. The CDR3 spans 14 residues. CDR3 DNA sequence: TGTGCCACCAGTACAGGGGGCTTCAACTATTGCTACACCTTC. Translating gives CATSTGGFNYCYTF.

This clonotype occurred many times. This chain joins TRBV15 and TRBJ1-3; D unresolved. This CDR3 spans 17 amino acids. In germline, CDR1 is LNHNV, CDR2 YYDKDF (reference sequence). The ends were cut back, 0 bases at V and 0 bases at J, with 12 bases in the middle. The CDR3 sequence is CATSRDRLGYSGNTIYF. The CDR3 bases are TGTGCCACCAGCAGAGATCGTTTAGGTTACTCTGGAAACACCATATATTTT.

This clonotype was detected many times. The V call is TRBV20-1, the J call TRBJ2-5; D is undetermined. Trimming cost V 3 bases and J 2 bases, with 7 bases left between them. There are 12 residues in the CDR3. Germline CDR1 reads DFQATT; CDR2 reads SNEGSKA (reference sequence). Here the CDR3 reads CSARASQETQYF. Written as DNA, the CDR3 is TGCAGTGCTAGGGCCAGTCAAGAGACCCAGTACTTC.

This clonotype was detected ten times or more. The rearrangement uses TRBV20-1 and TRBJ2-7; D unclear. V was clipped by 5 bases and J by 2 bases, with 10 bases between them. There are 12 residues in the CDR3. Germline V gene data show CDR1 as DFQATT and CDR2 as SNEGSKA (reference sequence). The CDR3 nucleotides are TGCAGTGCTTGGGTGGATACCTACGAGCAGTACTTC. Its protein product is CSAWVDTYEQYF.

Many counts were recorded for this clonotype. This chain connects TRBV27 to TRBJ2-5, with TRBD2 identical over 12 bases. This CDR3 has 17 amino acids. CDR1 is MNHEY, CDR2 SMNVEV, per germline (reference sequence). Trimming at V came to 6 bases and at J to 4 bases, leaving 12 bases not matched to a gene. The CDR3 region is CASSPLAGGRGSETQYF. The DNA for the CDR3 is TGTGCCAGCAGCCCCCTAGCGGGGGGGCGAGGATCAGAGACCCAGTACTTC.

Ten or more counts support this clonotype. V usage is TRBV11-2 and J usage is TRBJ2-2, with D tentatively TRBD2 (7 bases). Germline V lookup: CDR1 SGHAT, CDR2 FQNNGV. Trimming removed 6 bases from V and 2 bases from J, with 19 bases in between. The CDR3 is 17 residues long. CDR3 residues: CASRTNPGGPNTGELFF. Here the CDR3 DNA reads TGTGCCAGCAGGACGAACCCGGGGGGCCCCAACACCGGGGAGCTGTTTTTT.

This clonotype showed up many times. This chain uses TRBV7-2 with TRBJ1-5, with no clear D. The CDR3 covers 15 residues. Trimming took 1 base from V and 7 from J, leaving 14 bases between them. Germline V CDR1 and CDR2: SGHTA, FQGNSA. The CDR3 loop is CASSLVPTSFQPQHF. As DNA, the CDR3 is TGTGCCAGCAGCTTAGTACCAACAAGCTTCCAGCCCCAGCATTTT. The variable domain in full, completed from reference TRBV7-2 and TRBJ1-5, reads GAGVSQSPSNKVTEKGKDVELRCDPISGHTALYWYRQSLGQGLEFLIYFQGNSAPDKSGLPSDRFSAERTGGSVSTLTIQRTQQEDSAVYLCASSLVPTSFQPQHFGDGTRLSIL.

CDR3 sequence: CASSYSNALYEQYF. The CDR3 region has the DNA TGTGCCAGCAGTTACTCGAACGCCCTCTACGAGCAGTACTTC. This chain uses TRBV6-5 with TRBJ2-7; D gene ambiguous. The V end was cut by 0 bases, the J end by 3 bases, with 9 bases between. The CDR3 has 14 amino acids. Germline V gene data show CDR1 as MNHEY and CDR2 as SVGAGI.